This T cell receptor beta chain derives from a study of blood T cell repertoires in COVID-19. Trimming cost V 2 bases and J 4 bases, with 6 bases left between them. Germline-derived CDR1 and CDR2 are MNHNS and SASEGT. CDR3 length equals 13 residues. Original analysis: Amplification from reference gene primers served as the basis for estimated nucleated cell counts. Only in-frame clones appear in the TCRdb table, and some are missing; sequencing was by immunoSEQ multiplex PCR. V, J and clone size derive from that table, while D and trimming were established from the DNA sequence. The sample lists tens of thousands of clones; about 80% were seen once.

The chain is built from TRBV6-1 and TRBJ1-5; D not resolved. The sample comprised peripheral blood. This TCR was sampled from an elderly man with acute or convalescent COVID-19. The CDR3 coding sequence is TGTGCCAGCAGTGAATGGAGGAATCAGCCCCAGCATTTT. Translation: CASSEWRNQPQHF.